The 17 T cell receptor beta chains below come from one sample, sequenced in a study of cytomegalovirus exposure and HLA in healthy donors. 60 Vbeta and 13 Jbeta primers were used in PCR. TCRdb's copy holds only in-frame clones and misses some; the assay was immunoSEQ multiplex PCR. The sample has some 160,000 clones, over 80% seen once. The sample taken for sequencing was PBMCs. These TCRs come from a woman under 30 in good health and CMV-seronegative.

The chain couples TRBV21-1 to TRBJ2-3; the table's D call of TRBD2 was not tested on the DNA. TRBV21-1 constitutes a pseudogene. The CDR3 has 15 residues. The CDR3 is CASSIDSGSTDTQYF. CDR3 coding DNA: TGTGCCAGCAGCATTGATTCGGGGAGCACAGATACGCAGTATTTT.

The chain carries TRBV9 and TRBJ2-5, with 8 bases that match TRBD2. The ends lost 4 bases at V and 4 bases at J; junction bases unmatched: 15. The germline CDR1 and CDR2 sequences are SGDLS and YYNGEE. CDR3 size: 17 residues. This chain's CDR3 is CASSPSGLAGRAETQYF. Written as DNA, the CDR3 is TGTGCCAGCAGCCCGAGCGGATTAGCGGGGAGGGCAGAGACCCAGTACTTC.

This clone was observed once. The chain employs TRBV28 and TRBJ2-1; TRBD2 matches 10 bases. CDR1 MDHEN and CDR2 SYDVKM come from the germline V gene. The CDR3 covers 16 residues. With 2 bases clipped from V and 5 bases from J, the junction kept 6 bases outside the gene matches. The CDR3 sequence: CASSLITSGDDNEQFF. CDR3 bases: TGTGCCAGCAGTTTAATCACTAGCGGGGATGACAATGAGCAGTTCTTC.

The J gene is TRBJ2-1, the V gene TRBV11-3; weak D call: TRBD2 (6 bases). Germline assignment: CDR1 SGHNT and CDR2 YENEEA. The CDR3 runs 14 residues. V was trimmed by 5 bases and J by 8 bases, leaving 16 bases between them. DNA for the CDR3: TGTGCCAGCAGCCGCCTTAGCCCGGGGGATGAGCAGTTCTTC. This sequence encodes CASSRLSPGDEQFF.

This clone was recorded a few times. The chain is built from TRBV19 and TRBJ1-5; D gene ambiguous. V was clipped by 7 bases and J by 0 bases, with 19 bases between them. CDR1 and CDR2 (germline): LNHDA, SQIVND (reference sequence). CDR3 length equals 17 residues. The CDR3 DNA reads TGTGCCAGTATACGGGATGGAACACATCGTAGCAATCAGCCCCAGCATTTT. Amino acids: CASIRDGTHRSNQPQHF.

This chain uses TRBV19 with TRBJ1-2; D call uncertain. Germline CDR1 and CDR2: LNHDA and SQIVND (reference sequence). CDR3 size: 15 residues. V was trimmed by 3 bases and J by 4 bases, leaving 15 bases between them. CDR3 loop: CASSISVESTYGYTF. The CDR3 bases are TGTGCCAGTAGTATTTCGGTAGAATCAACCTATGGCTACACCTTC.

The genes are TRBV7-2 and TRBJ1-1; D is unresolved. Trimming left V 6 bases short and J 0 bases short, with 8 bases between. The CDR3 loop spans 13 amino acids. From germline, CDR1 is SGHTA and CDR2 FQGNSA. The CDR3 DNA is TGTGCCAGCAGACCCACAATGAACACTGAAGCTTTCTTT. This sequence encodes CASRPTMNTEAFF.

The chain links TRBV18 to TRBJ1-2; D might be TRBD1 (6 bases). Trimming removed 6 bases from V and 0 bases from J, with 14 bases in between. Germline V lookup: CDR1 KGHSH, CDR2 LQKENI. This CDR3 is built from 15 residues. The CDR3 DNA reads TGTGCCAGCTCTCAGGACAGCGCTTCTAACTATGGCTACACCTTC. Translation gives CASSQDSASNYGYTF.

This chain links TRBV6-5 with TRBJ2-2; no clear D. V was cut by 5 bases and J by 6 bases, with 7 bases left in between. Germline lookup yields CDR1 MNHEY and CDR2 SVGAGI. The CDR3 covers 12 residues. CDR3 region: CASSPYAGELFF. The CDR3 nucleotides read TGTGCCAGCAGTCCCTACGCCGGGGAGCTGTTTTTT.

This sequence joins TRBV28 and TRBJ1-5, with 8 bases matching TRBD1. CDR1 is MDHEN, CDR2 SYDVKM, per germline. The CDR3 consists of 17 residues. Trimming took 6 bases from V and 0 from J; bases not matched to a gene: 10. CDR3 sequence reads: CASRTTGGAGSNQPQHF. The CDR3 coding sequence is TGTGCCAGCAGAACCACAGGGGGTGCGGGTAGCAATCAGCCCCAGCATTTT.

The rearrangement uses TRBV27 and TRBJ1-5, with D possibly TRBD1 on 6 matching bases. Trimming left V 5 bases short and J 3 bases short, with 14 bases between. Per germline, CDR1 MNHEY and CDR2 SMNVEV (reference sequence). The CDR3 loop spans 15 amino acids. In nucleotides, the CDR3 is TGTGCCAGCAGTCTCGGGACACCTTACAATCAGCCCCAGCATTTT. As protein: CASSLGTPYNQPQHF.

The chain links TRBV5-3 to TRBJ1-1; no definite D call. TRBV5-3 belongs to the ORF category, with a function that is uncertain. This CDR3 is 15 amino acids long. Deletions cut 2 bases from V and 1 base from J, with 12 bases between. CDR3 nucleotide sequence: TGTGCCAGAAGCTTTCACGACACAGAGAACACTGAAGCTTTCTTT. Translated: CARSFHDTENTEAFF.

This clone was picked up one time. CDR3 DNA sequence: TGTGCCAGCAGTTCGAGCGCAGATACGCAGTATTTT. The encoded protein is CASSSSADTQYF. This sequence joins TRBV5-6 and TRBJ2-3; no firm D call. The CDR3 loop spans 12 amino acids. Germline-derived CDR1 and CDR2 are SGHDT and YYEEEE. V shed 5 bases and J shed 4 bases, with 8 bases lying between them.

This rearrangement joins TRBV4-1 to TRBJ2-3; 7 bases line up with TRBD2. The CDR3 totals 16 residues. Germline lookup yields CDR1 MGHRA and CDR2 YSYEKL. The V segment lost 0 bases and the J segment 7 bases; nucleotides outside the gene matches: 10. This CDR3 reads CASSQDFRGGGNTQYF. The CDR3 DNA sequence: TGCGCCAGCAGCCAAGATTTCCGCGGGGGTGGGAATACGCAGTATTTT.

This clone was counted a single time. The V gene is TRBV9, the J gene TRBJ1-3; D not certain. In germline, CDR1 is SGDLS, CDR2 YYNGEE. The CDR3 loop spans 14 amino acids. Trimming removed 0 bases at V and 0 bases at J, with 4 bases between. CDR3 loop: CASSVDYSGNTIYF. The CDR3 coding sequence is TGTGCCAGCAGCGTAGATTACTCTGGAAACACCATATATTTT.

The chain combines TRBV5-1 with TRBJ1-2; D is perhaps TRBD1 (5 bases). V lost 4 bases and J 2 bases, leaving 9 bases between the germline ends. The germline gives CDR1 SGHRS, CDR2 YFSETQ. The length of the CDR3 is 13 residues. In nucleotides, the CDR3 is TGCGCCAGCAGCCCGACAGACAACTATGGCTACACCTTC. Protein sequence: CASSPTDNYGYTF. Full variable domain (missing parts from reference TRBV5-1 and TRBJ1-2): KAGVTQTPRYLIKTRGQQVTLSCSPISGHRSVSWYQQTPGQGLQFLFEYFSETQRNKGNFPGRFSGRQFSNSRSEMNVSTLELGDSALYLCASSPTDNYGYTFGSGTRLTVV.

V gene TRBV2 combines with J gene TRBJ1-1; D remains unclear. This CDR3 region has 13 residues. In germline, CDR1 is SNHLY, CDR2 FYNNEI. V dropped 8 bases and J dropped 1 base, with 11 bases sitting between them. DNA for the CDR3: TGTGCCAGCGCCATGGCTGAGAACACTGAAGCTTTCTTT. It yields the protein CASAMAENTEAFF.